The 12 T cell receptor beta chains given below trace back to one sample, sequenced in a study of beta chain features in type 1 diabetes. Isolated RNA was reverse transcribed in full, so expressed TCRB transcripts were sequenced. Clones were read by immunoSEQ multiplex PCR, and TCRdb kept only the in-frame ones, dropping some. The sample includes 130,000 or so clones, less than 10% seen only once; the top ten take 0.55% to 0.75%. Sequencing was done on a sample of central memory CD4+ T cells from blood. These receptors originate from a middle-aged woman in good health.

This clone has a handful of counts. The CDR3, as DNA: TGTGCCAGCAGCGTTACAAGCGGGGGTAGGGGAGAGACCCAGTACTTC. Protein: CASSVTSGGRGETQYF. This sequence joins TRBV9 and TRBJ2-5, with 8 bases fitting TRBD2. This CDR3 spans 16 amino acids. J lost 4 bases, V lost 2 bases, and 10 bases had no gene match. Germline CDR1 SGDLS, CDR2 YYNGEE.

This clone was seen a handful of times. J is TRBJ2-3 and V is TRBV6-5, with D perhaps TRBD2 (6 bases). Trimming removed 5 bases at V and 11 bases at J, with 17 bases between. The CDR3 is made up of 13 amino acids. The V gene's germline CDR1 is MNHEY and CDR2 SVGAGI. The DNA of the CDR3 is TGTGCCAGCAGTGCGGGGACTGGTAACGTGCAGTATTTT. This codes for CASSAGTGNVQYF.

J is TRBJ2-2 and V is TRBV5-4; the match to TRBD2 covers 12 bases. Germline V gives CDR1 SGHNT, CDR2 YYREEE (reference sequence). The CDR3 has 16 amino acids. With 2 bases clipped from V and 4 bases from J, the junction kept 3 bases outside the gene matches. In DNA form, the CDR3 reads TGTGCCAGCAGCTTAGGACTAGCGGGGCTCACCGGGGAGCTGTTTTTT. This translates into CASSLGLAGLTGELFF.

In this sample, this clone turned up many times. V is TRBV5-1 and J is TRBJ1-2; TRBD1 might be the D (6 bases). Between the trimmed V and J ends, which lost 0 bases and 5 bases, there was a span of 8 bases. Germline CDR1 and CDR2: SGHRS and YFSETQ. The CDR3 runs to 13 residues. The CDR3 protein is CASSLGQDYGYTF. The CDR3 nucleotides read TGCGCCAGCAGCTTGGGACAGGATTATGGCTACACCTTC.

This clone was detected only a few times. The V gene is TRBV11-2, the J gene TRBJ2-1; D is unresolved. Germline V gene lookup returns CDR1 SGHAT and CDR2 FQNNGV. The ends were cut back, 1 base at V and 4 bases at J, with 14 bases in the middle. This CDR3 comprises 16 residues. In nucleotides, the CDR3 is TGTGCCAGCAGCTTAGTGGCAGAAACCCTTTACAATGAGCAGTTCTTC. Its translation is CASSLVAETLYNEQFF.

This chain uses TRBV9 with TRBJ2-3; 7 bases match TRBD2. Germline V gene data show CDR1 as SGDLS and CDR2 as YYNGEE. V lost 0 bases, J lost 4 bases, and 5 bases stayed unmatched. This CDR3 region has 15 residues. The CDR3 sequence is CASSVAVGRADTQYF. CDR3 in DNA: TGTGCCAGCAGCGTAGCTGTGGGGAGGGCAGATACGCAGTATTTT.

V usage is TRBV15 and J usage is TRBJ2-2; D is ambiguous. This CDR3 comprises 15 residues. Germline V lookup: CDR1 LNHNV, CDR2 YYDKDF (reference sequence). V was trimmed by 6 bases and J by 1 base, leaving 12 bases between them. CDR3 protein: CATSRTVQNTGELFF. The CDR3 DNA follows: TGTGCCACCAGTAGAACAGTTCAGAACACCGGGGAGCTGTTTTTT.

Only a few counts were recorded for this clone. The CDR3 DNA reads TGTGCCAGCAGTCCCCAGATTAGCAATCAGCCCCAGCATTTT. Amino acid sequence: CASSPQISNQPQHF. J is TRBJ1-5 and V is TRBV27; D gene ambiguous. The CDR3 covers 14 residues. Trimming cost V 5 bases and J 0 bases, with 8 bases left between them. Germline CDR1 reads MNHEY; CDR2 reads SMNVEV (reference sequence).

Only a few counts were recorded for this clone. The CDR3 nucleotides read TGTGCCAGCAGCTTGACTCTTGACAGCCAAGAGACCCAGTACTTC. The encoded protein is CASSLTLDSQETQYF. The chain combines TRBV5-4 with TRBJ2-5; D perhaps matches TRBD1 (5 bases). Germline V CDR1 and CDR2: SGHNT, YYREEE (reference sequence). This CDR3 comprises 15 residues. Trimming pared 1 base from V and 1 base from J, leaving 11 bases between.

A few counts support this clone. The chain combines TRBV25-1 with TRBJ1-2; 9 positions agree with TRBD1. Trimming cost V 6 bases and J 4 bases; bases outside gene matches: 3. Germline CDR1 is MGHDK and CDR2 is SYGVNS. This CDR3 has 13 amino acids. CDR3 DNA sequence: TGTGCCAGCAGATTGGACAGGGGCTATGGCTACACCTTC. The encoded protein is CASRLDRGYGYTF.

This clone was seen a few times. This sequence joins TRBV7-8 and TRBJ1-6; 10 nucleotides align to TRBD1. The germline V gene has CDR1 SGHVS and CDR2 FQNEAQ. The CDR3 is 15 amino acids. Germline trimming cut 5 bases from V and 6 bases from J; bases unmatched to any gene: 4. Here the CDR3 DNA reads TGTGCCAGCAGCGGTGGGACAGGGGTTAATTCACCCCTCCACTTT. It is translated as CASSGGTGVNSPLHF.

This clone appeared a few times. The V call is TRBV7-9, the J call TRBJ2-5, with 8 bases matching TRBD2. Per the germline V gene, CDR1 is SEHNR and CDR2 is FQNEAQ (reference sequence). CDR3 size: 14 residues. With 2 bases clipped from V and 6 bases from J, the junction kept 5 bases outside the gene matches. The CDR3 DNA sequence: TGTGCCAGCAGCTTACCTAGCGGGCCCCAGACCCAGTACTTC. It translates to CASSLPSGPQTQYF.